The rows below give T cell receptor beta chains drawn from one sample of a study of T cell repertoires in cytomegalovirus infection. From the reads, TCRdb called clonotypes with MiXCR, one entry per CDR3 protein. The sample includes about 920,000 distinct CDR3 sequences, roughly 31% of them seen just once. No antigens are known for them. The sample here was cultured CD8+ T cells from PBMCs, taken from culture after CMV antigen stimulation. The receptors originated from a human donor in good health (CMV status not recorded). Some clones in this sample may be carry-over from other donors' samples. The CDR3 runs from the conserved cysteine through the conserved F or W. A D gene is named only where the DNA matches it firmly. Size is omitted from some rows. Given values are once, few, many or a class for expanded clones.

j_gene | v_gene | len | abundance | d_gene | CDR3aa | CDR3nt
TRBJ2-1 | TRBV7-2 | 16 | many | . | CASSLGLGGPYNEQFF | TGTGCCAGCAGCTTAGGGTTGGGGGGACCCTACAATGAGCAGTTCTTC
TRBJ1-2 | TRBV7-8 | 15 | . | . | CASSPRGDPVYGYTF | TGTGCCAGCAGCCCACGAGGGGATCCAGTCTATGGCTACACCTTC
TRBJ2-1 | TRBV27 | 16 | . | . | CASSLAGAKTYNEQFF | TGTGCCAGCAGTTTGGCAGGGGCAAAAACCTACAATGAGCAGTTCTTC
TRBJ2-5 | TRBV27 | 14 | . | . | CASSSSWPGFDQYF | TGTGCCAGCAGTTCATCATGGCCTGGCTTTGACCAGTACTTC
TRBJ2-1 | TRBV12-3/TRBV12-4 | 19 | few | TRBD2 | CASSFDLAGGTSSYNEQFF | TGTGCCAGCAGTTTTGATTTAGCGGGGGGGACGAGCTCCTACAATGAGCAGTTCTTC
TRBJ2-7 | TRBV5-5 | 11 | few | . | CASTGSYEQYF | TGTGCCAGCACAGGGTCCTACGAGCAGTACTTC
TRBJ2-1 | TRBV12-3/TRBV12-4 | 14 | . | TRBD2 | CAGSPRLAGAEQFF | TGTGCCGGCAGTCCTCGACTAGCGGGGGCTGAGCAGTTCTTC
TRBJ2-7 | TRBV5-5 | 15 | . | TRBD1 | CASSTPDRGSYEQYF | TGTGCCAGCAGCACCCCCGACAGGGGAAGTTACGAGCAGTACTTC
TRBJ1-2 | TRBV19 | 14 | . | . | CASSIAGDHYGYTF | TGTGCCAGTAGTATAGCCGGGGACCACTATGGCTACACCTTC
TRBJ2-7 | TRBV4-1 | 15 | . | TRBD2 | CASSQVLAGTYEQYF | TGCGCCAGCAGCCAAGTCCTAGCGGGGACCTACGAGCAGTACTTC
TRBJ1-5 | TRBV12-3/TRBV12-4 | 19 | . | TRBD1 | CASGSPGYYGQGARQPQHF | TGTGCCAGCGGTTCTCCCGGCTACTACGGACAGGGGGCACGTCAGCCCCAGCATTTT
TRBJ2-5 | TRBV29-1 | 13 | . | . | CSVESRGWETQYF | TGCAGCGTTGAATCCCGGGGTTGGGAGACCCAGTACTTC
TRBJ2-6 | TRBV18 | 17 | . | . | CASSPGFRNSGANVLTF | TGTGCCAGCTCACCAGGTTTTCGGAACTCTGGGGCCAACGTCCTGACTTTC
TRBJ2-1 | TRBV7-6 | 16 | few | TRBD2 | CASSTSTSGGRNEQFF | TGTGCCAGCAGCACCTCGACTAGCGGGGGGCGCAATGAGCAGTTCTTC
TRBJ1-4 | TRBV2 | 14 | . | TRBD1 | CASKGTGVKEKLFF | TGTGCCAGCAAGGGGACAGGGGTAAAAGAAAAACTGTTTTTT
TRBJ1-2 | TRBV6-5 | 15 | once | TRBD1 | CASSYTGTGYYGYTF | TGTGCCAGCAGTTACACTGGGACAGGGTACTATGGCTACACCTTC
TRBJ1-1 | TRBV3-1 | 12 | . | . | CASSQSQVEAFF | TGTGCCAGCAGCCAAAGTCAGGTTGAAGCTTTTTTT
TRBJ1-5 | TRBV7-9 | 12 | many | . | CASSLGLQPQHF | TGTGCCAGCAGCTTAGGGTTACAGCCCCAGCATTTT
TRBJ2-1 | TRBV7-6 | 12 | many | . | CASSSYSNEQFF | TGTGCCAGCAGCTCTTATTCCAATGAGCAGTTCTTC
TRBJ2-6 | TRBV19 | 21 | once | TRBD1 | CASSIDAPGQGFPSGANVLTF | TGTGCCAGTAGTATAGATGCCCCGGGACAGGGTTTCCCCTCTGGGGCCAACGTCCTGACTTTC
TRBJ2-5 | TRBV12-3/TRBV12-4 | 13 | . | . | CASSQDSRTGTDF | TGTGCCAGCAGTCAGGATTCTCGGACTGGGACTGACTTC
TRBJ1-2 | TRBV7-9 | 12 | many | . | CASSRAGYGYTF | TGTGCCAGCAGCCGGGCAGGCTATGGCTACACCTTC
TRBJ1-3 | TRBV2 | 16 | . | . | CASSGTWTNLGNTIYF | TGTGCCAGCAGTGGGACTTGGACAAACTTGGGAAACACCATATATTTT
TRBJ2-1 | TRBV11-2 | 17 | . | TRBD2 | CASSLEVTSGGFDEQFF | TGTGCCAGCAGCTTAGAAGTTACTAGCGGGGGGTTCGATGAGCAGTTCTTC
TRBJ1-1 | TRBV7-2 | 14 | many | . | CASSLAGDNTEAFF | TGTGCCAGCAGCTTAGCAGGAGATAACACTGAAGCTTTCTTT
TRBJ2-5 | TRBV24-1 | 15 | . | TRBD1 | CATSDGDSNQETQYF | TGTGCCACCAGTGATGGGGACAGTAACCAAGAGACCCAGTACTTC
TRBJ1-5 | TRBV12-3/TRBV12-4 | 17 | . | TRBD1 | CASSLALRGLPQGAQHF | TGTGCCAGCAGTTTAGCGCTCAGGGGGTTACCCCAAGGAGCCCAGCATTTT
TRBJ1-1 | TRBV12-3/TRBV12-4 | 20 | few | TRBD1 | CASSFPNVPGQGSTGTEAFF | TGTGCCAGCAGTTTTCCCAACGTCCCGGGACAGGGTTCGACGGGCACTGAAGCTTTCTTT
TRBJ2-3 | TRBV12-3/TRBV12-4 | 14 | . | TRBD2 | CASSPHGGADTQYF | TGTGCCAGCAGTCCGCACGGGGGGGCAGATACGCAGTATTTT
TRBJ2-1 | TRBV19 | 17 | few | . | CASSIEVAYSSYNEQFF | TGTGCCAGTAGTATAGAGGTAGCGTATAGCTCCTACAATGAGCAGTTCTTC
TRBJ2-5 | TRBV12-3/TRBV12-4 | 14 | few | . | CASSLAPYQETQYF | TGTGCCAGCAGTTTAGCCCCGTACCAAGAGACCCAGTACTTC
TRBJ2-4 | TRBV15 | 13 | . | . | CATSQGVKNIQYF | TGTGCCACCAGTCAGGGTGTCAAAAACATTCAGTACTTC
TRBJ2-3 | TRBV7-6 | 16 | . | . | CASSLAGQGPLDTQYF | TGTGCCAGCAGCTTAGCCGGCCAAGGCCCTCTGGATACGCAGTATTTT
TRBJ2-1 | TRBV6-6 | 15 | once | . | CASTLLASSYNEQFF | TGTGCCAGCACCTTGCTTGCGAGCTCCTACAATGAGCAGTTCTTC
TRBJ2-7 | TRBV2 | 14 | . | . | CAIQLEAYSYEQYF | TGTGCCATCCAACTAGAAGCCTACTCCTACGAGCAGTACTTC
TRBJ2-1 | TRBV20-1 | 10 | . | TRBD2 | CSAELAGGFF | TGCAGTGCTGAACTAGCGGGGGGGTTCTTT
TRBJ1-1 | TRBV27 | 15 | . | . | CASSLFGGLNTEAFF | TGTGCCAGCAGTTTATTCGGGGGACTAAACACTGAAGCTTTCTTT
TRBJ1-1 | TRBV27 | 11 | few | . | CASMEGTEAFF | TGTGCCAGCATGGAGGGAACTGAAGCTTTCTTT
TRBJ1-1 | TRBV5-3 | 15 | . | . | CASSSLVEVITEAFF | TGTGCCAGCAGCTCCCTAGTGGAGGTAATCACTGAAGCTTTCTTT
TRBJ1-2 | TRBV6-2/TRBV6-3 | 15 | once | . | CASTGPGHPNYGYTF | TGTGCCAGCACTGGCCCGGGACACCCTAACTATGGCTACACCTTC
TRBJ1-1 | TRBV15 | 13 | . | . | CATSRSRGTEAFF | TGTGCCACCAGCAGATCGAGGGGCACCGAAGCTTTCTTT
TRBJ2-7 | TRBV7-6 | 16 | many | . | CASSFLADKGYYEQYF | TGTGCCAGCAGCTTTTTGGCGGACAAGGGCTACTACGAGCAGTACTTC
TRBJ1-6 | TRBV7-2 | 15 | many | . | CASSLGPGMNSPLHF | TGTGCCAGCAGCTTAGGTCCAGGAATGAATTCACCCCTCCACTTT
TRBJ2-1 | TRBV28 | 16 | many | . | CASLVASGSSYNEQFF | TGTGCCAGCCTCGTTGCCTCGGGTAGCTCCTACAATGAGCAGTTCTTC
TRBJ1-5 | TRBV4-1 | 17 | . | . | CASSPSRTLRGNQPQHF | TGCGCCAGCAGCCCCTCTCGGACTCTTCGAGGCAATCAGCCCCAGCATTTT
TRBJ2-5 | TRBV20-1 | 14 | . | . | CSARDPYLMETQYF | TGCAGTGCTAGAGATCCCTACTTGATGGAGACCCAGTACTTC